These 20 T cell receptor beta chains came from one sample sequenced in a study of Tregs in tolerant kidney transplant recipients. The protocol was immunoSEQ multiplex PCR, while the TCRdb copy is restricted to in-frame clones and leaves out a portion. This repertoire comprises 50,000 to 65,000 clones; its ten largest clones make up under 0.9%. The material sequenced was CD4+ T cells from blood, taken before the transplant. The receptors shown here come from a human donor who received a combined kidney and bone marrow transplant.

Turning to this clone: The read ends 3 residues before the CDR3 terminus; that terminus is restored from the germline J gene. The chain couples TRBV7-6 to TRBJ1-4, with 7 bases lining up with TRBD1. The ends lost 5 bases at V and 7 bases at J; junction bases unmatched: 7. Germline V lookup: CDR1 SGHVS, CDR2 FNYEAQ. CDR3 length: 14 residues. CDR3 sequence reads: CASSPTGRGEKLFF. The CDR3 bases that were read are TGTGCCAGCAGCCCGACAGGGCGGGGTGAAAAA.

Worth noting for this clone: The read finishes 3 residues shy of the CDR3 end, and the germline J gene is used to complete it. The chain uses TRBV5-6 and TRBJ1-1; tentative D call: TRBD1 (6 bases). This CDR3 region has 15 residues. V lost 4 bases, J lost 0 bases, and 13 bases lay in between. Germline V lookup: CDR1 SGHDT, CDR2 YYEEEE. The part of the CDR3 DNA that was read is TGTGCCAGCAGCCATAAGCAGGGGATGAACACTGAA. This sequence encodes CASSHKQGMNTE. The whole CDR3 reads CASSHKQGMNTEAFF.

As to this clone: The read falls 3 residues short of the CDR3 end, and the missing part is taken from the germline J gene. The chain joins TRBV5-1 to TRBJ2-3; 8 nucleotides agree with TRBD2. After removal of 2 bases from V and 2 bases from J, the junction contained 4 bases not matched to a gene. There are 15 residues in the CDR3. In germline, CDR1 is SGHRS, CDR2 YFSETQ. CDR3 in amino acids: CASSLGTSTTDTQYF. CDR3 DNA (partial): TGCGCCAGCAGCTTAGGGACTAGTACCACAGATACG.

This CDR3 reads CASSFFKTGELFF. CDR3 bases read: TGTGCCAGCAGCTTTTTTAAAACCGGGGAG. This sequence joins TRBV7-2 and TRBJ2-2; D gene unclear. The read terminates 3 residues ahead of where the CDR3 ends, so the germline J gene completes it. This CDR3 has 13 amino acids. V gave up 3 bases and J gave up 5 bases, with 7 bases separating them. Germline lookup yields CDR1 SGHTA and CDR2 FQGNSA.

In regard to this clone: The read comes to an end 3 residues before the CDR3 does, leaving the germline J gene to fill in the end. The rearrangement joins TRBV18 to TRBJ2-5; 9 positions agree with TRBD1. CDR3 length: 13 residues. Looked up from germline, CDR1 is KGHSH and CDR2 is LQKENI. The junction had 4 bases not matched to a gene; V was cut back by 6 bases and J by 5 bases. The CDR3: CASSGDRAETQYF. The DNA read from the CDR3 is TGTGCCAGCTCTGGGGACAGGGCCGAGACC.

Note on this clone: The CDR3 is cut off 3 residues early in the read; its end comes from the germline J gene. V is TRBV7-2 and J is TRBJ1-5; D is possibly TRBD1 (5 bases). Germline V CDR1 and CDR2: SGHTA, FQGNSA. The length of the CDR3 is 14 residues. The V end was cut by 2 bases, the J end by 6 bases, with 11 bases between. The sequenced part of the CDR3 DNA is TGTGCCAGCAGCTTAAAGCAGGGAAGTCAGCCC. This sequence encodes CASSLKQGSQP. The whole CDR3 sequence reads CASSLKQGSQPQHF.

A remark on this clone: The read is 3 residues too short to cover the CDR3 end, so that end is filled in from the germline J gene. This chain connects TRBV2 to TRBJ1-2, with 7 bases matching TRBD1. Unmatched junction bases numbered 9, after V lost 4 bases and J lost 7 bases. This CDR3 is built from 14 residues. Germline-derived CDR1 and CDR2 are SNHLY and FYNNEI. Partial CDR3 DNA: TGTGCCAGCAGTGGGGACAGCCCGGCGGCTGGC. Protein: CASSGDSPAAG. The full CDR3 sequence reads CASSGDSPAAGYTF.

Concerning this clone: The sequence runs out 3 residues before the end of the CDR3; the remainder is reconstructed from the germline J gene. The V call is TRBV18, the J call TRBJ2-2; 11 bases line up with TRBD2. The CDR3 runs 17 residues. Germline V gives CDR1 KGHSH, CDR2 LQKENI. V dropped 2 bases and J dropped 4; count of bases not matched to a gene: 6. The CDR3 protein is CASSPTSGRAGTGELFF. The sequenced CDR3 bases are TGTGCCAGCTCACCAACTAGCGGGAGAGCCGGCACCGGGGAG. The entire variable domain, with the rest obtained from reference TRBV18 and TRBJ2-2, is as follows: NAGVMQNPRHLVRRRGQEARLRCSPMKGHSHVYWYRQLPEEGLKFMVYLQKENIIDESGMPKERFSAEFPKEGPSILRIQQVVRGDSAAYFCASSPTSGRAGTGELFFGEGSRLTVL.

As regards this clone: Read sequence stops 3 residues before the CDR3 end, and the germline J gene provides the missing end. The rearrangement joins TRBV30 to TRBJ2-3, with 7 bases aligning to TRBD2. The J segment lost 5 bases and the V segment lost 2 bases, leaving 7 bases of the junction unmatched. The CDR3 is 14 amino acids. CDR1 and CDR2 from the germline V gene are GTSNPN and SVGIG (reference sequence). The part of the CDR3 DNA that was read is TGTGCCTGGAGTTTAGGACTAGTTCGAGATACG. Translation gives CAWSLGLVRDT. The full CDR3 is CAWSLGLVRDTQYF.

Note on this clone: Read sequence stops 3 residues before the CDR3 end, and the germline J gene provides the missing end. V and J are TRBV7-2 and TRBJ2-7, with TRBD2 matching 8 bases. Germline CDR1 reads SGHTA; CDR2 reads FQGNSA. This CDR3 is 15 amino acids long. J lost 4 bases, V lost 5 bases, and 10 bases had no gene match. Partial CDR3 DNA: TGTGCCAGCAGCCGCGTGAGCGGGAGCCTTTACGAG. It yields the protein CASSRVSGSLYE. The whole CDR3 sequence is CASSRVSGSLYEQYF.

The CDR3 reads CASSLGAGREDEQFF. Incomplete CDR3 DNA: TGTGCCAGCAGCTTAGGGGCGGGGAGAGAGGATGAG. The chain recombines TRBV11-3 with TRBJ2-1; TRBD2 might be the D (6 bases). The read ends 3 residues early relative to the CDR3; the germline J gene fills the gap. CDR3 length: 15 amino acids. Germline V gives CDR1 SGHNT, CDR2 YENEEA. V lost 1 base and J lost 8, with 15 bases in between.

Remarks on this clone: The observed sequence ends 3 residues before the CDR3 terminus, with the missing tail filled in from the germline J gene. The chain couples TRBV19 to TRBJ1-1; D uncertain. The germline V gene has CDR1 LNHDA and CDR2 SQIVND (reference sequence). Trimming stripped 7 bases from V and 1 base from J, with 13 bases between. The CDR3 covers 14 residues. CDR3 loop: CASMNRLRNTEAFF. The CDR3 bases that were read are TGTGCCAGTATGAACAGATTAAGGAACACTGAA.

With respect to this clone: The read halts 3 residues ahead of the CDR3 end, with the missing end drawn from the germline J gene. V is TRBV6-2 or TRBV6-3 and J is TRBJ2-5, with D perhaps TRBD1 (5 bases). Germline CDR1 and CDR2: MNHEY and SVGEGT. The ends were cut back, 6 bases at V and 1 base at J, with 15 bases in the middle. This CDR3 comprises 15 residues. This CDR3 reads CASRPLGQIQETQYF. The covered CDR3 bases are TGTGCCAGCAGACCCCTGGGGCAGATCCAAGAGACC.

Regarding this clone: The sequenced fragment ends 3 residues before the CDR3 boundary, so the rest is inferred from the germline J gene. The chain combines TRBV29-1 with TRBJ2-2; possible D gene TRBD1, 6 bases. Trimming cost V 3 bases and J 0 bases, with 8 bases left between them. Germline V gene data show CDR1 as SQVTM and CDR2 as ANQGSEA. This CDR3 is 14 amino acids long. Incomplete CDR3 DNA: TGCAGCGTTGATACAGGGACGAACACCGGGGAG. Residues: CSVDTGTNTGE. The full CDR3 reads CSVDTGTNTGELFF.

Worth noting for this clone: The CDR3 extends 3 residues past the end of the read, so its final part is completed from the germline J gene. The V gene is TRBV19, the J gene TRBJ1-6; 7 nucleotides align to TRBD1. This CDR3 comprises 16 residues. Germline CDR1 and CDR2: LNHDA and SQIVND (reference sequence). V lost 4 bases and J lost 10; bases outside the gene matches: 13. CDR3 amino acids: CASSTRHRGGNSPLHF. The sequenced CDR3 bases are TGTGCCAGTAGTACCCGGCACAGGGGCGGCAACTCACCC.

On this clone itself: The read halts 3 residues ahead of the CDR3 end, with the missing end drawn from the germline J gene. The chain carries TRBV19 and TRBJ1-4; 7 bases are a match to TRBD1. CDR1 and CDR2 (germline): LNHDA, SQIVND (reference sequence). The CDR3 loop spans 16 amino acids. The J segment lost 0 bases and the V segment lost 6 bases, leaving 7 bases of the junction unmatched. The part of the CDR3 DNA that was read is TGTGCCAGTAGGGCCAGGGGGGAGGCAACTAATGAAAAA. Translating gives CASRARGEATNEK. The entire CDR3 protein is CASRARGEATNEKLFF.

Of note for this clone: Coverage ceases 3 residues before the CDR3 finishes, and the germline J gene fills in the end. This chain uses TRBV5-1 with TRBJ2-5, with 7 positions matching TRBD2. Germline V gives CDR1 SGHRS, CDR2 YFSETQ. The CDR3 extends over 15 amino acids. The V gene end was trimmed by 3 bases and the J gene end by 2 bases; junction bases not matched to a gene: 7. The CDR3 is CASSWLAETQETQYF. Partial CDR3 DNA: TGCGCCAGCAGCTGGCTAGCGGAAACGCAAGAGACC.

A remark on this clone: Read data end 3 residues before the CDR3 end; the end is taken from the germline J gene. This chain uses TRBV18 with TRBJ2-3; the D is unclear. The CDR3 extends over 16 amino acids. The germline V and J ends were trimmed by 4 bases and 0 bases, with 14 bases remaining between them. Germline CDR1 and CDR2: KGHSH and LQKENI. The CDR3 bases that were read are TGTGCCAGCTCACATTTTGAAGCGTCTAGCACAGATACG. This gives the protein CASSHFEASSTDT. The whole CDR3 protein reads CASSHFEASSTDTQYF.

Points on this clone: The CDR3 extends 3 residues past the end of the read, so its final part is completed from the germline J gene. The chain is built from TRBV6-2 or TRBV6-3 and TRBJ2-5; 7 bases are a match to TRBD2. The CDR3 consists of 16 residues. Germline trimming cut 2 bases from V and 2 bases from J; bases unmatched to any gene: 8. Germline CDR1 reads MNHEY; CDR2 reads SVGEGT. The chain's CDR3 is CASSYGTSVFQETQYF. CDR3 DNA, as far as it was read: TGTGCCAGCAGTTACGGAACTAGCGTCTTTCAAGAGACC.

CDR3 sequence reads: CSARERGLAGLNEQFF. CDR3 DNA (partial): TGCAGTGCAAGGGAGAGGGGACTAGCGGGCCTCAATGAG. The chain has TRBV20-1 and TRBJ2-1; TRBD2 aligns across 12 bases. The read stops 3 residues short of the end of the CDR3; the missing end is completed from the germline J gene. This CDR3 contains 16 residues. The germline V gene encodes CDR1 DFQATT and CDR2 SNEGSKA (reference sequence). V shed 6 bases, J shed 6 bases, and the junction held 12 bases outside the gene matches.